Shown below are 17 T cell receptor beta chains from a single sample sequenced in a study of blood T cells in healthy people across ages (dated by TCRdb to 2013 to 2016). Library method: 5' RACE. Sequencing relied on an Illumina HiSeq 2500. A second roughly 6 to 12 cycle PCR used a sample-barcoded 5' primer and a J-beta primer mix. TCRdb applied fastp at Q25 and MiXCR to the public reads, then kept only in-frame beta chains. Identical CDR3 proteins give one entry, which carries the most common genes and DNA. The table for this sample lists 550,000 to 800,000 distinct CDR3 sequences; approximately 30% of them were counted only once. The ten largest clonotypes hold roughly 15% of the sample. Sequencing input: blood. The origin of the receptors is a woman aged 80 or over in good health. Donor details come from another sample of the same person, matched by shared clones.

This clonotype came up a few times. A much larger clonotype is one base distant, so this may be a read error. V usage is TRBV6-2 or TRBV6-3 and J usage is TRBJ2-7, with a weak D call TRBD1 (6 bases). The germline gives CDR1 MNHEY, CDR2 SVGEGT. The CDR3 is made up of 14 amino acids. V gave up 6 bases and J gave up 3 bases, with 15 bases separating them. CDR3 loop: CASRFTGTYYEQYF. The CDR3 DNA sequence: TGTGCCAGCAGGTTTACAGGGACGTACTACGAGCAGTACTTC.

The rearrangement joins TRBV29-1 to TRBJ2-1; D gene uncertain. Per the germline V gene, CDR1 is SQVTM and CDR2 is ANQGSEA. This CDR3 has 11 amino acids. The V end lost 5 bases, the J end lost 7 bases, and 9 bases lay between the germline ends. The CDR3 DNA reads TGCAGCGTTCTACTTAGGAATGAGCAGTTCTTC. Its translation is CSVLLRNEQFF.

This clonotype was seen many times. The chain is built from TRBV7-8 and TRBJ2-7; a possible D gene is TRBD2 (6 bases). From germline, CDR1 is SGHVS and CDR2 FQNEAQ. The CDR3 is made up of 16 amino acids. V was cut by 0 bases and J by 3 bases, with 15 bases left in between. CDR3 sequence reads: CASSLAAGRGIYEQYF. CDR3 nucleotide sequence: TGTGCCAGCAGCTTAGCGGCGGGAAGGGGCATCTACGAGCAGTACTTC.

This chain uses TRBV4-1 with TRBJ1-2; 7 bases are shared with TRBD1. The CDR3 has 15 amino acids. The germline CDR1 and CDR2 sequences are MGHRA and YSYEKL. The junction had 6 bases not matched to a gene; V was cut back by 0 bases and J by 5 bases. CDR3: CASSQDTGDSYGYTF. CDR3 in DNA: TGCGCCAGCAGCCAAGACACAGGGGACTCGTATGGCTACACCTTC.

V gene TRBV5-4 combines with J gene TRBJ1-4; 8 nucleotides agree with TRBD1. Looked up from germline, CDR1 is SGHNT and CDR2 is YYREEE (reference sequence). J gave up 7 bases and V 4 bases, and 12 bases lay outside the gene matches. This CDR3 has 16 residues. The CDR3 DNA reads TGTGCCAGCAGCCTCCCCCAGACAGGGGCGATTGAAAAACTGTTTTTT. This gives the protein CASSLPQTGAIEKLFF.

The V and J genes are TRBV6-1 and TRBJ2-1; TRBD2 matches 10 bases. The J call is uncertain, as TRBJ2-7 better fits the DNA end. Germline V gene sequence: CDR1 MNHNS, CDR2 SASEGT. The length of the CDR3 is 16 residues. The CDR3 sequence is CASSPLSGGAYNEQYF. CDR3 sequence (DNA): TGTGCCAGCAGCCCTTTGAGCGGGGGGGCCTACAATGAGCAGTACTTC.

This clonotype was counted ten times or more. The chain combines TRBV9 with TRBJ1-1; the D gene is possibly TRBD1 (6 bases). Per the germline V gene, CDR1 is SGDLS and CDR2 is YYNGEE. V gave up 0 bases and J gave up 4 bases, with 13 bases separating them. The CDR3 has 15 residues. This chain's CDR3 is CASSVGAGAVTEAFF. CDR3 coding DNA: TGTGCCAGCAGCGTAGGAGCGGGGGCGGTCACTGAAGCTTTCTTT.

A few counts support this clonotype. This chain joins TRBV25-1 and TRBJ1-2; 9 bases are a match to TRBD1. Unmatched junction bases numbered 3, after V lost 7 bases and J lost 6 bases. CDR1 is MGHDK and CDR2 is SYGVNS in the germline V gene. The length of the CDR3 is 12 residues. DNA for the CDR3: TGTGCCAGCACCGGGACAGGGAATGGCTACACCTTC. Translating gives CASTGTGNGYTF.

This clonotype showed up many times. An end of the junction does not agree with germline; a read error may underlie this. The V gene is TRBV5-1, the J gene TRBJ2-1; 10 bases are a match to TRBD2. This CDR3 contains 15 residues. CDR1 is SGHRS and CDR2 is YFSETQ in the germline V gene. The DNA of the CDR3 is TGTGCCAGCAGCCTTCTAGCGGGGGTCAACAATGAGCAGTTCTTC. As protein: CASSLLAGVNNEQFF.

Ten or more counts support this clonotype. The CDR3, as DNA: TGCAGTTTTAGAGATGGTACCTCCTACGAGCAGTACTTC. Encoded protein: CSFRDGTSYEQYF. The chain couples TRBV29-1 to TRBJ2-7; D not resolved. Germline-derived CDR1 and CDR2 are SQVTM and ANQGSEA. The CDR3 is made up of 13 amino acids.

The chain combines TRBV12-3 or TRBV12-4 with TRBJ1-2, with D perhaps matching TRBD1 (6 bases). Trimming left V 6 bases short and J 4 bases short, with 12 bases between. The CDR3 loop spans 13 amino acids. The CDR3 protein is CASRRQVGYGYTF. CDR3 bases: TGTGCCAGCAGAAGACAGGTGGGCTATGGCTACACCTTC.

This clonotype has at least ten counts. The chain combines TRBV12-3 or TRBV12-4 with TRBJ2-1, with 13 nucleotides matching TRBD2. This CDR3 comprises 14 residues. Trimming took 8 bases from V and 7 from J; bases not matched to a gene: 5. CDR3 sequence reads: CASGKLAGGNEQFF. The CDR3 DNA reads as TGTGCCAGCGGGAAACTAGCGGGGGGGAATGAGCAGTTCTTC.

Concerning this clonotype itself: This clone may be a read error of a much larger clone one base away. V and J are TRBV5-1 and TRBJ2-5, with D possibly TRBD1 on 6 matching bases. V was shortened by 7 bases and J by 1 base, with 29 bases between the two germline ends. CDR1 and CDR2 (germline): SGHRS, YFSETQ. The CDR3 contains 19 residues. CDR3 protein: CASGSAPRETGLLQETQYF. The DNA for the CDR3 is TGCGCCAGCGGCTCGGCCCCCAGGGAAACAGGGCTCCTCCAAGAGACCCAGTACTTC.

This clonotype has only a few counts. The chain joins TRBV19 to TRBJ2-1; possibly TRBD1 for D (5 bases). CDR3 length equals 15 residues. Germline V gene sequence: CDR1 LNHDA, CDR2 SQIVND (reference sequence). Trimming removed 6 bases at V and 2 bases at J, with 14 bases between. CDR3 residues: CASSPPTGPYNEQFF. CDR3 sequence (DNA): TGTGCCAGTAGCCCGCCCACAGGCCCCTACAATGAGCAGTTCTTC.

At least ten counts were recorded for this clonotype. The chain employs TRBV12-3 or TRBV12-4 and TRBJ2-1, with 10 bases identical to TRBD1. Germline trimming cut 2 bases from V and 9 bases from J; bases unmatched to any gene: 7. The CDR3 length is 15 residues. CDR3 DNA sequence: TGTGCCAGCAGTTTAACCGGGACAGGGGACCCTGAGCAGTTCTTC. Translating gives CASSLTGTGDPEQFF.

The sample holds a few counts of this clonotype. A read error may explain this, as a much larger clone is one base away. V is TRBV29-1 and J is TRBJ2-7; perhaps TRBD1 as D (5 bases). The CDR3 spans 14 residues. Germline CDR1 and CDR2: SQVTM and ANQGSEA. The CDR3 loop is CSALDSYASYEQYF. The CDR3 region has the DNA TGCAGCGCCCTCGACAGTTACGCCTCCTATGAGCAGTACTTC.

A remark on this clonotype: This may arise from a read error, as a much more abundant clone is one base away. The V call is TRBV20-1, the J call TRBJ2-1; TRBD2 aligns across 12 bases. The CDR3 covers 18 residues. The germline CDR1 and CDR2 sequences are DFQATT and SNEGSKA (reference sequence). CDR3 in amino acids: CGAHSGLAGTSSYNEQFF. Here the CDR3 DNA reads TGCGGTGCTCACAGCGGACTAGCGGGGACCAGCTCCTACAATGAGCAGTTCTTC.